The 10 T cell receptor beta chains below come from one sample, sequenced in a study of cytomegalovirus exposure and HLA in healthy donors. Repertoires were generated with immunoSEQ multiplex PCR, while TCRdb's copy carries only in-frame clones and drops some. The sample carries about 130,000 clones, more than 70% recorded once. Specimen: PBMCs. All receptors come from a man aged 25 to 45 in good health and CMV-seronegative.

This clone was recorded only once. This chain links TRBV5-1 with TRBJ2-7; 8 bases map to TRBD1. Germline CDR1 and CDR2: SGHRS and YFSETQ. The ends lost 4 bases at V and 0 bases at J; junction bases unmatched: 6. This CDR3 has 15 amino acids. The CDR3 sequence: CASSPGDRSSYEQYF. CDR3 nucleotide sequence: TGCGCCAGCAGCCCCGGGGACAGGAGCTCCTACGAGCAGTACTTC.

The CDR3 nucleotides read TGTGCCAGCAGCTCACAAGAGACCCAGTACTTC. This codes for CASSSQETQYF. V is TRBV7-2 and J is TRBJ2-5; no definite D call. This CDR3 is built from 11 residues. The germline V gene encodes CDR1 SGHTA and CDR2 FQGNSA. Deletions cut 4 bases from V and 2 bases from J, with 2 bases between. Full variable domain (remainder filled in from reference TRBV7-2 and TRBJ2-5): GAGVSQSPSNKVTEKGKDVELRCDPISGHTALYWYRQSLGQGLEFLIYFQGNSAPDKSGLPSDRFSAERTGGSVSTLTIQRTQQEDSAVYLCASSSQETQYFGPGTRLLVL.

This clone was seen many times. The chain couples TRBV10-2 to TRBJ1-3; tentatively, D is TRBD1 (6 bases). Per germline, CDR1 WSHSY and CDR2 SAAADI. The CDR3 is 13 residues long. The CDR3 DNA reads as TGCGCGATTGACAGGAGCTCTGGAAACACCATATATTTT. Its translation is CAIDRSSGNTIYF.

The chain employs TRBV7-2 and TRBJ1-5; 7 bases fit TRBD1. The CDR3 runs to 15 residues. Germline V gives CDR1 SGHTA, CDR2 FQGNSA. The trim removed 2 bases at V and 6 bases at J, leaving 7 bases unmatched. CDR3 residues: CASSLSRQGGQPQHF. The CDR3, as DNA: TGTGCCAGCAGCTTATCCCGACAGGGTGGTCAGCCCCAGCATTTT. The full variable domain, with the rest looked up from reference TRBV7-2 and TRBJ1-5, is GAGVSQSPSNKVTEKGKDVELRCDPISGHTALYWYRQSLGQGLEFLIYFQGNSAPDKSGLPSDRFSAERTGGSVSTLTIQRTQQEDSAVYLCASSLSRQGGQPQHFGDGTRLSIL.

The rearrangement uses TRBV25-1 and TRBJ2-3; TRBD2 aligns across 11 bases. This CDR3 has 18 amino acids. V lost 6 bases to trimming and J lost 5 bases; unmatched junction nucleotides: 16. The germline V gene encodes CDR1 MGHDK and CDR2 SYGVNS. CDR3 nucleotide sequence: TGTGCCAGCAGCTTACTAGCGGGAGAGAGGTTGGGAGGAGATACGCAGTATTTT. It codes for CASSLLAGERLGGDTQYF.

This chain connects TRBV11-2 to TRBJ1-1; 8 bases map to TRBD1. The CDR3 is 17 residues long. The trim removed 3 bases at V and 1 base at J, leaving 10 bases unmatched. Germline-derived CDR1 and CDR2 are SGHAT and FQNNGV. The CDR3 DNA reads as TGTGCCAGCAGCTTTTCCACAGGGGGAAAGGGGAACACTGAAGCTTTCTTT. Translating it yields CASSFSTGGKGNTEAFF.

The chain links TRBV6-5 to TRBJ2-7; D uncertain. V lost 3 bases and J 4 bases, leaving 10 bases between the germline ends. Per germline, CDR1 MNHEY and CDR2 SVGAGI. CDR3 length: 13 residues. Written as DNA, the CDR3 is TGTGCCAGCAGTTATGCGGCAGTATACGAGCAGTACTTC. Translation gives CASSYAAVYEQYF.

The J gene is TRBJ2-3, the V gene TRBV2, with 7 bases matching TRBD2. The ends lost 10 bases at V and 0 bases at J; junction bases unmatched: 10. The CDR3 has 15 residues. Germline-derived CDR1 and CDR2 are SNHLY and FYNNEI. The CDR3 spells CATTTSVTSTDTQYF. The CDR3 DNA is TGTGCCACGACAACTAGCGTGACAAGCACAGATACGCAGTATTTT.

This clone was found a few times. A read error may produce the germline difference seen at one junction end. The chain links TRBV11-2 to TRBJ2-7; TRBD1 matches 10 bases. Germline loops: CDR1 SGHAT, CDR2 FQNNGV. The CDR3 length is 13 residues. Written as DNA, the CDR3 is TGTGCCAGCAGCTTAGATCGGGACAGGGGTATGCACTTC. It translates to CASSLDRDRGMHF.

This chain joins TRBV12-5 and TRBJ2-3; D unclear. Germline V CDR1 and CDR2: LGHNT, FRNRAP. The CDR3 spans 15 residues. Trimming cost V 1 base and J 0 bases, with 8 bases left between them. CDR3 coding DNA: TGTGCTAGTGGTTTGGCGAGGTCTAGCACAGATACGCAGTATTTT. This gives the protein CASGLARSSTDTQYF.